This TCR beta chain is from a study of blood T cell repertoires in COVID-19. Per the original data handling: Estimated nucleated cell counts came from reference gene primer amplification. Data came from immunoSEQ multiplex PCR; TCRdb stores just in-frame clones and leaves some out. V and J calls and clone size are as listed in that table; D and trimming were resolved from the DNA. The profile shows over 200,000 clones, 85% to 90% of them singletons. This clone was detected a few times. Germline trimming cut 8 bases from V and 10 bases from J; bases unmatched to any gene: 20. The germline V gene has CDR1 MDHEN and CDR2 SYDVKM. CDR3 length: 17 residues.

The chain combines TRBV28 with TRBJ1-6; 7 positions agree with TRBD1. The sequencing sample was made of peripheral blood. The clonotype comes from a man aged 30-40 years with COVID-19, enrolled during active disease. The CDR3 DNA reads TGTGCCAGCCTACCGGGGACAGTCTTTACGCCGGGATCACCCCTCCACTTT. It translates to CASLPGTVFTPGSPLHF.